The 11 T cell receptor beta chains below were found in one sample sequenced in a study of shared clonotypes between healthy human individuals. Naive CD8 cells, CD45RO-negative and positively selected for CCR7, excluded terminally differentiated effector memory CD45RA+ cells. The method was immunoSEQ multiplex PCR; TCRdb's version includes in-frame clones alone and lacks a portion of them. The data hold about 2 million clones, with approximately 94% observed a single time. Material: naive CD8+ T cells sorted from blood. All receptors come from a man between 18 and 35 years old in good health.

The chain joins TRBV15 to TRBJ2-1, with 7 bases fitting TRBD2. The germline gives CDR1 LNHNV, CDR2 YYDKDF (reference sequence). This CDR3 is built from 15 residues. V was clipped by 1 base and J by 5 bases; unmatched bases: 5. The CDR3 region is CATSRVGGHDNEQFF. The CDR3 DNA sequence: TGTGCCACCAGCAGAGTGGGAGGGCACGACAATGAGCAGTTCTTC.

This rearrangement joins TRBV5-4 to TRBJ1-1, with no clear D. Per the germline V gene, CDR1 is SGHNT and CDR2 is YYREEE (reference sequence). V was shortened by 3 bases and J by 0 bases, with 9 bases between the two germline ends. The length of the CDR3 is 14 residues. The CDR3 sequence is CASSSWTVNTEAFF. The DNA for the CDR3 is TGTGCCAGCAGCTCCTGGACGGTGAACACTGAAGCTTTCTTT.

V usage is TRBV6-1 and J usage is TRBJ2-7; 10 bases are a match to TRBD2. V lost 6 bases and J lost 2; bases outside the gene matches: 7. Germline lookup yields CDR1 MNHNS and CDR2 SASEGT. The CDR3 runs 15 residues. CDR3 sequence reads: CASRAGLAVTYEQYF. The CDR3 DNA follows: TGTGCCAGCAGGGCAGGACTAGCGGTAACCTACGAGCAGTACTTC.

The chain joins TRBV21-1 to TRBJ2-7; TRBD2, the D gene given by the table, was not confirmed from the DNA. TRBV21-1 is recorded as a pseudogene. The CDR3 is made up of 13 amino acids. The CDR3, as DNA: TGTGCCAGCAGCCTCGTCGGAGAGTACGAGCAGTACTTC. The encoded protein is CASSLVGEYEQYF.

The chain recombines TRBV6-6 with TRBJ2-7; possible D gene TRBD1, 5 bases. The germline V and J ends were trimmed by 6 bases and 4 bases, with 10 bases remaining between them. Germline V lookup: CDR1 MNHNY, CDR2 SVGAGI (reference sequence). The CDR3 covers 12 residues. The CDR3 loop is CASRATEYEQYF. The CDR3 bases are TGTGCCAGCAGGGCGACAGAATACGAGCAGTACTTC.

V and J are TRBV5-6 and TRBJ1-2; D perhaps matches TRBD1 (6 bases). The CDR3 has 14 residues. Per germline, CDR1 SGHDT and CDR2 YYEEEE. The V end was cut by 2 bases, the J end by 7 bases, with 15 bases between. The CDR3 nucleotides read TGTGCCAGCAGCTTCAACCCTGGACAGCTTGGCTACACCTTC. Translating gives CASSFNPGQLGYTF.

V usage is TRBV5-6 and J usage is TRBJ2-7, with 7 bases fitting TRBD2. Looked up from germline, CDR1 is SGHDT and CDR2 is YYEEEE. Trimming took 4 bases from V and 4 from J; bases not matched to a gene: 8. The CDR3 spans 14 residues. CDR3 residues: CASSARDYLYEQYF. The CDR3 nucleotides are TGTGCCAGCAGCGCGAGGGACTACCTATACGAGCAGTACTTC.

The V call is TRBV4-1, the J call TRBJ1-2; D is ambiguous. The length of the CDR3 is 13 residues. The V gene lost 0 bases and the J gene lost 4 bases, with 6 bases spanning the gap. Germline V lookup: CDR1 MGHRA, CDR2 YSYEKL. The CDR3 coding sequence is TGCGCCAGCAGCCAAGAAAGCGGCTATGGCTACACCTTC. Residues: CASSQESGYGYTF.

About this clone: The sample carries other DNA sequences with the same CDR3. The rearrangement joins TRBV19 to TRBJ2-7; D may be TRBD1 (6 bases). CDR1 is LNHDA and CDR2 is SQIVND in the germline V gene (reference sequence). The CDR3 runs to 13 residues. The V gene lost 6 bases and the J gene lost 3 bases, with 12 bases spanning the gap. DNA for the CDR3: TGTGCCAGTAGCCCTGGGACACACTACGAGCAGTACTTC. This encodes CASSPGTHYEQYF.

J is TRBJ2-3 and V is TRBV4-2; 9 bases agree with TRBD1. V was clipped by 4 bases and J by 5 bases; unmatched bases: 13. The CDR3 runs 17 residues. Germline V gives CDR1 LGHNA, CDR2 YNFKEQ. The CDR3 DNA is TGTGCCAGCAGCCCTACAACCGGGACAGGGTATGTAGATACGCAGTATTTT. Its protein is CASSPTTGTGYVDTQYF.

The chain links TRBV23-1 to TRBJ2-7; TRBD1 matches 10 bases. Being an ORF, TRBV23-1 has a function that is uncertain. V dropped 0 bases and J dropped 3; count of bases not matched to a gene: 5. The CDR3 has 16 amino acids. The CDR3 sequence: CASSQSKGDRGYEQYF. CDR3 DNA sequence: TGCGCCAGCAGTCAATCGAAGGGGGACAGGGGCTACGAGCAGTACTTC.